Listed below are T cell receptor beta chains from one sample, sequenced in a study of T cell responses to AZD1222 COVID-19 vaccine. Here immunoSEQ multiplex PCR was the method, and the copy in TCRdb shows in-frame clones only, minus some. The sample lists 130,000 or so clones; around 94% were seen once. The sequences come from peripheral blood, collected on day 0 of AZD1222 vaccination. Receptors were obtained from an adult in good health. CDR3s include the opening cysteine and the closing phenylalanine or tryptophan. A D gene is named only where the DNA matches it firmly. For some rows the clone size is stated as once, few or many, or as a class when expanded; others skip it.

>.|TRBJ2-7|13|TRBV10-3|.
TGTGCCATCACAGGAACACAGGGTTACGAGCAGTACTTC
CAITGTQGYEQYF
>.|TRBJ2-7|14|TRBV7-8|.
TGTGCCAGCAGCTTAGCGACAGGGAGGTACGAGCAGTACTTC
CASSLATGRYEQYF
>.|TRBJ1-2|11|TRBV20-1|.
TGCAGTGCTCCAAGGACGGGCTCCCACACCTTC
CSAPRTGSHTF
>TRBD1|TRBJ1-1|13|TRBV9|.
TGTGCCAGCAGCGGAACAGGGGTCACTGAAGCTTTCTTT
CASSGTGVTEAFF
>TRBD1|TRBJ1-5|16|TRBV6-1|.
TGTGCCAGCAGTGAAGGGACAGGGGGTAACAATCAGCCCCAGCATTTT
CASSEGTGGNNQPQHF
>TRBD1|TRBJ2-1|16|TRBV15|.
TGTGCCACCAGCAGAGAACGGGGACAGGGTTTGGATGAGCAGTTCTTC
CATSRERGQGLDEQFF
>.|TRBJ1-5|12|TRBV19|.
TGTGCCACCGGAGGGCAGAATCAGCCCCAGCATTTT
CATGGQNQPQHF
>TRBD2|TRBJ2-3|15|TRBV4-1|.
TGCGCCAGCAGCCAAGCGGGGGGACGCACAGATACGCAGTATTTT
CASSQAGGRTDTQYF
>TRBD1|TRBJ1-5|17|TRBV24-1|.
TGTGCCACCAGTGATTTGGGGAGCACAGGGGACAATCAGCCCCAGCATTTT
CATSDLGSTGDNQPQHF
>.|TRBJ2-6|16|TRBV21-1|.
TGTGCCAGCAGCAAATTCTGCCTCTCTGGGGCCAACGTCCTGACTTTC
CASSKFCLSGANVLTF
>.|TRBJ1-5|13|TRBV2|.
TGTGCCAGCAGGGCTCGGCTGTCTCAGCCCCAGCATTTT
CASRARLSQPQHF
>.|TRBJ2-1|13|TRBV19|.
TGTGCCAGTAGTAGTCATGGGGGACACGAGCAGTTCTTC
CASSSHGGHEQFF
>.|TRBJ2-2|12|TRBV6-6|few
TGTGCCAGCAGTGGGATCACCGGGGAGCTGTTTTTT
CASSGITGELFF
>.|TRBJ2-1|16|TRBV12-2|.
TGTGCAAGTCGCTTAGAGACTAAGCCCCCTTACAATGAGCAGTTCTTC
CASRLETKPPYNEQFF
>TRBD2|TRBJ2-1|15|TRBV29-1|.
TGCAGCGTTGAAGACATAGCGGGCTCCTACAATGAGCAGTTCTTC
CSVEDIAGSYNEQFF
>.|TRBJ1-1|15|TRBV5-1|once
TGCGCCAGCCGGGGAGGGGACTGGATGAACACTGAAGCTTTCTTT
CASRGGDWMNTEAFF
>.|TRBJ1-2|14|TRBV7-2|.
TGTGCCAGCAGCTTATACCCAGGGGATGTTGGCTACACCTTC
CASSLYPGDVGYTF
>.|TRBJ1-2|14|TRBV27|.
TGTGCCAGCAGTCCCTCCCCGGTCCTCTATGGCTACACCTTC
CASSPSPVLYGYTF
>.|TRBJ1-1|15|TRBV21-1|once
TGTGCCAGCAGCATAAATCCCACAAAATCTGGCGAAGCTTTCTTT
CASSINPTKSGEAFF
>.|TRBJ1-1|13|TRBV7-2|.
TGTGCCAGCAGCGAGGGGGTGATCACTGAAGCTTTCTTT
CASSEGVITEAFF
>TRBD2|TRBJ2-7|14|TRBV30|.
TGTGCCTGGAGTGTGGGGGGGAACTCCTACGAGCAGTACTTC
CAWSVGGNSYEQYF
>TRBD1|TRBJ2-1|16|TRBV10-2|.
TGCGCCAGCAGTGAGAGGGGGCTGGGTTCCTACAATGAGCAGTTCTTC
CASSERGLGSYNEQFF
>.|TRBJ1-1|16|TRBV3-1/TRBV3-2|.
TGTGCCAGCAGCCAAGAAGCGGTACTGATGAACACTGAAGCTTTCTTT
CASSQEAVLMNTEAFF
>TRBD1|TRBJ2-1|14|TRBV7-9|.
TGTGCCAGCAGCTTAGGACAGGGGTACAATGAGCAGTTCTTC
CASSLGQGYNEQFF
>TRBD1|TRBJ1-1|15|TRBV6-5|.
TGTGCCAGCAGTTACTCGGGACAGTGGAACACTGAAGCTTTCTTT
CASSYSGQWNTEAFF
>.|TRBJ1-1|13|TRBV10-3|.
TGTGCCATCAATGGGGCTCAGCACACTGAAGCTTTCTTT
CAINGAQHTEAFF
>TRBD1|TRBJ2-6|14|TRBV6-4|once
TGTGCCAGCAAGACAGGGTCCGGGGCCAACGTCCTGACTTTC
CASKTGSGANVLTF
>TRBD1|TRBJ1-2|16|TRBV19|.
TGTGCCAGTAGGGGGGACAGGTTCTTCGGGAACTATGGCTACACCTTC
CASRGDRFFGNYGYTF
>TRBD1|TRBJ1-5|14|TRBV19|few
TGTGCCAGTAGTATTTCCAGGGGGAGCCAGCCCCAGCATTTT
CASSISRGSQPQHF
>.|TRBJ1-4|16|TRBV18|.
TGTGCCAGCTCACTCCAACCTCCGGGACAATGGTCGGAACTGTTTTTT
CASSLQPPGQWSELFF
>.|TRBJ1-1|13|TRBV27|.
TGTGCCAGCAGTTTGGGCGGCCTCGCGGAAGCTTTCTTT
CASSLGGLAEAFF
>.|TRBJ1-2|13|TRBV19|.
TGTGCCAGTGTTGGGGGCCAGGGCGTTGGCTACACCTTC
CASVGGQGVGYTF
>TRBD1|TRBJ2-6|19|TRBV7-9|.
TGTGCCAGCAGCTTAGGCCGGGACAGGGGGATTCCTGGGGCCAACGTCCTGACTTTC
CASSLGRDRGIPGANVLTF
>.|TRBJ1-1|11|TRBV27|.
TGTGCCAGCAGTTTGGGCAGGACAGCTTTCTTT
CASSLGRTAFF
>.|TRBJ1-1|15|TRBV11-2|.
TGTGCCAGCAGCTTAGCAACAGTGCTACGGACTGAAGCTTTCTTT
CASSLATVLRTEAFF
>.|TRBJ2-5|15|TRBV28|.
TGTGCCAGCAGTTTATCAGGGGCGCGGGAGGAGACCCAGTACTTC
CASSLSGAREETQYF
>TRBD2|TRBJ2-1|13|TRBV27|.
TGTGCCAGCAGTTTTCCGGGAGGCAGGGAGCAGTTCTTC
CASSFPGGREQFF
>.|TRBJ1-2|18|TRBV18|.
TGTGCCAGCTCACCCAGGGCGGGCAGGGCTGGAGCCGACTATGGCTACACCTTC
CASSPRAGRAGADYGYTF
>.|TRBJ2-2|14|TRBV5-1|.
TGCGCCAGCAGCTTGAGACCAACCACCGGGGAGCTGTTTTTT
CASSLRPTTGELFF
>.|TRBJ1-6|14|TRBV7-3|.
TGTGCCAGCAGCCCGCAGCCTTATAATTCACCCCTCCACTTT
CASSPQPYNSPLHF
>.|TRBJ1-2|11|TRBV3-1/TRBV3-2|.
TGTGCCAGCAGCCTTGGGGGTGGCTACACCTTC
CASSLGGGYTF
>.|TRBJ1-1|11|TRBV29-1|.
TGCAGCGTTGTGTGGGGGACTGAAGCTTTCTTT
CSVVWGTEAFF
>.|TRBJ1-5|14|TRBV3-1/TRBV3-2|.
TGTGCCAGCAGCCCGACTACAGGGTCTCAGCCCCAGCATTTT
CASSPTTGSQPQHF
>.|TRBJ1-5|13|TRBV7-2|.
TGTGCCAGCAGCAGACAAAGCAATCAGCCCCAGCATTTT
CASSRQSNQPQHF
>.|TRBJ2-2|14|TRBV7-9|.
TGTGCCAGCAGCTTAAGCGGAAACACCGGGGAGCTGTTTTTT
CASSLSGNTGELFF
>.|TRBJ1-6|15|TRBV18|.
TGTGCCAGCTCACCCCGGGCCCCGGGGAATTCACCCCTCCACTTT
CASSPRAPGNSPLHF
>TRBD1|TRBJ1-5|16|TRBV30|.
TGTGCCTGGACCCTGACAGGGTCTGCTAGCAATCAGCCCCAGCATTTT
CAWTLTGSASNQPQHF
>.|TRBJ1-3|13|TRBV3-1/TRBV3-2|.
TGTGCCAGCAGCCCCAGCTCTGGAAACACCATATATTTT
CASSPSSGNTIYF
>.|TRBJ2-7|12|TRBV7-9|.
TGTGCCAGCAGCTACTCCTCCTACGAGCAGTACTTC
CASSYSSYEQYF
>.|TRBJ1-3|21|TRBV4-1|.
TGCGCCAGCAGCCAAGACCCCGGGGGGTATGGGGCAGGGTTGTCGGGAAACACCATATATTTT
CASSQDPGGYGAGLSGNTIYF
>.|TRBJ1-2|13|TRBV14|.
TGTGCCAGCAGCCATGGCAGCCTCTATGGCTACACCTTC
CASSHGSLYGYTF
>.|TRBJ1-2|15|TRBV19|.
TGTGCCAGTAGTTTTGCCGGGACAAGATTCTCCGGCTACACCTTC
CASSFAGTRFSGYTF
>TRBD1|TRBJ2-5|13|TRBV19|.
TGTGCCAGTAATCGACAGGGCCAAGAGACCCAGTACTTC
CASNRQGQETQYF
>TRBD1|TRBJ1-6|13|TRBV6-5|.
TGTGCCAGCAGCCCACAGGGGGATTCACCCCTCCACTTT
CASSPQGDSPLHF
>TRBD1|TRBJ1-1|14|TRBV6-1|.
TGTGCCAGCAGTGAAGGGACAGGGGTGACTGAAGCTTTCTTT
CASSEGTGVTEAFF
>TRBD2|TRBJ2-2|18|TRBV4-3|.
TGCGCCAGCAGCCAAGAGGGTAGCGGGAGGGCTAACACCGGGGAGCTGTTTTTT
CASSQEGSGRANTGELFF
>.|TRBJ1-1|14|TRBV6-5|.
TGTGCCAGCAGCGGGGTAGGGAGGAACACTGAAGCTTTCTTT
CASSGVGRNTEAFF
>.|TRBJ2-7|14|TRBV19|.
TGTGCCAGTAGTTGGTCGGCGGATACCTACGAGCAGTACTTC
CASSWSADTYEQYF
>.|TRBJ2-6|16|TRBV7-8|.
TGTGCCAGCAGCTTAGCGGCAGGTGCTGGGGCCAACGTCCTGACTTTC
CASSLAAGAGANVLTF
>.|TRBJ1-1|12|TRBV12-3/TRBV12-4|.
TGTGCCAGCAGTTTTGGGAACACTGAAGCTTTCTTT
CASSFGNTEAFF